The rows below give T cell receptor beta chains drawn from one sample of a study of cytomegalovirus exposure and HLA in healthy donors. Some clones are missing from TCRdb's copy, which holds only in-frame ones; the method was immunoSEQ multiplex PCR. This repertoire shows more than 25,000 clones, roughly 68% found once; its top ten account for under 4.5%. Sequencing was performed on PBMCs. These receptors were taken from a woman in her 50s in good health and CMV-seronegative. CDR3s include the opening cysteine and the closing phenylalanine or tryptophan. The D gene is left open where the match is weak. Clone size, where shown, is once, few, many, or a class for clones that have expanded.

d_call | j_call | clone_size | cdr3_length | v_call | cdr3_nt | cdr3_aa
- | TRBJ2-7 | - | 12 | TRBV6-1 | TGTGCCGTTTCTGAACTACACTACGAGCAGTACTTC | CAVSELHYEQYF
- | TRBJ1-6 | few | 15 | TRBV5-4 | TGTGCCAGCAGCAACGACGGACTGCCGAATTCACCCCTCCACTTT | CASSNDGLPNSPLHF
- | TRBJ1-6 | once | 14 | TRBV15 | TGTGCCACCAGCAGAGACAGGATGGCGACACCCCTCCACTTT | CATSRDRMATPLHF
- | TRBJ2-7 | - | 14 | TRBV9 | TGTGCCAGCAGCTCCCCGGGTGAGGGGGACGAGCAGTACTTC | CASSSPGEGDEQYF
TRBD2 | TRBJ2-5 | - | 16 | TRBV29-1 | TGCAGCGTTGCCGGGACTAGCGGGAGGGCCTGGGAGACCCAGTACTTC | CSVAGTSGRAWETQYF
TRBD2 | TRBJ2-7 | - | 14 | TRBV7-9 | TGTGCCAGCAGCTTGCTAGCGGAACCCTACGAGCAGTACTTC | CASSLLAEPYEQYF
TRBD1 | TRBJ1-2 | - | 15 | TRBV2 | TGTGCCACCTCATTTACGCCGGGACAGGGAGGCGGCTACACCTTC | CATSFTPGQGGGYTF
TRBD1 | TRBJ1-2 | once | 18 | TRBV7-9 | TGTGCCAGCAGCTTAGTAGGATGGACAGGGCCAGAGACTTATGGCTACACCTTC | CASSLVGWTGPETYGYTF
- | TRBJ1-1 | - | 12 | TRBV6-5 | TGTGCCAGCAGATCTCAGGGGACTGAAGCTTTCTTT | CASRSQGTEAFF
- | TRBJ2-5 | few | 11 | TRBV2 | TGTGCCAGCAGTTCAGGAGAGACCCAGTACTTC | CASSSGETQYF
TRBD1 | TRBJ2-7 | - | 14 | TRBV6-5 | TGTGCCAGCACTAACAGGGGCCCTTGGAACGAGCAGTACTTC | CASTNRGPWNEQYF
TRBD1 | TRBJ1-1 | - | 14 | TRBV5-1 | TGCGCCAGCAGCTTAGACAGGGTAGGCACTGAAGCTTTCTTT | CASSLDRVGTEAFF
TRBD1 | TRBJ1-5 | - | 19 | TRBV30 | TGTGCCTGGAACTCTGTAACCGGACAGGGGGGGAATTTTATTCAGCCCCAGCATTTT | CAWNSVTGQGGNFIQPQHF
- | TRBJ2-6 | - | 16 | TRBV6-5 | TGTGCCAGCAGTTACTCAAAGAGGGCTGGGGCCAACGTCCTGACTTTC | CASSYSKRAGANVLTF
TRBD1 | TRBJ1-2 | once | 15 | TRBV6-5 | TGTGCCAGCAGTAGACCGGGACAGGCAAACTATGGCTACACCTTC | CASSRPGQANYGYTF
TRBD1 | TRBJ2-7 | - | 14 | TRBV27 | TGTGCCAGCAAAAGACAGGGTGAGTCCTACGAGCAGTACTTC | CASKRQGESYEQYF
- | TRBJ2-3 | once | 12 | TRBV5-6 | TGTGCCAGCCGTTCGGGTGCGGATACGCAGTATTTT | CASRSGADTQYF
- | TRBJ1-1 | - | 12 | TRBV6-1 | TGTGCCAGCAATGAAAGGGGCACTGAAGCTTTCTTT | CASNERGTEAFF
TRBD1 | TRBJ2-7 | few | 13 | TRBV29-1 | TGCAGCGTTGACGGGACAGGGTCCTACGAGCAGTACTTC | CSVDGTGSYEQYF
TRBD2 | TRBJ2-3 | - | 16 | TRBV5-4 | TGTGCCAGCAGCTCTCGACTAGCGGGAGATGAAAATACGCAGTATTTT | CASSSRLAGDENTQYF
- | TRBJ2-1 | - | 12 | TRBV15 | TGTGCCACCAGCAGAGAACGGTATGAGCAGTTCTTC | CATSRERYEQFF
TRBD1 | TRBJ1-2 | - | 15 | TRBV6-5 | TGTGCCAGCAGTTACCAGGGACAGGCCGACTATGGCTACACCTTC | CASSYQGQADYGYTF
- | TRBJ2-3 | once | 14 | TRBV25-1 | TGTGCCAGCAGTGAGGGGGGACTGACAGATACGCAGTATTTT | CASSEGGLTDTQYF
TRBD1 | TRBJ1-2 | - | 14 | TRBV10-3 | TGTGCCATCAGGGAGACAGGGACGGGCTATGGCTACACCTTC | CAIRETGTGYGYTF
TRBD2 | TRBJ2-1 | - | 16 | TRBV19 | TGTGCCAGTAGTGTCCCTAGCGGATTCTCCTACAATGAGCAGTTCTTC | CASSVPSGFSYNEQFF
TRBD1 | TRBJ1-3 | - | 13 | TRBV28 | TGTGCCAGCAGGGGCAGGGGGTTCGACACCATATATTTT | CASRGRGFDTIYF
TRBD2 | TRBJ2-5 | - | 17 | TRBV9 | TGTGCCAGCAGCGTAGAAAGCGGGACGCCGACCAAAGAGACCCAGTACTTC | CASSVESGTPTKETQYF
- | TRBJ2-7 | - | 13 | TRBV29-1 | TGCAGCGCGAGCGGGCCTCAAACCTACGAGCAGTACTTC | CSASGPQTYEQYF
- | TRBJ2-2 | - | 14 | TRBV7-9 | TGTGCCAGCAGCTTAGACACAAACACCGGGGAGCTGTTTTTT | CASSLDTNTGELFF
- | TRBJ1-2 | - | 15 | TRBV6-1 | TGTGCCAGCAGTGAAACTCCCACAGGGCTGAATGGCTACACCTTC | CASSETPTGLNGYTF
TRBD1 | TRBJ1-2 | - | 15 | TRBV6-4 | TGTGCCAGCAGTGAGTTGGGGACAGGGAATTCTGGCTACACCTTC | CASSELGTGNSGYTF
- | TRBJ2-3 | - | 14 | TRBV5-1 | TGCGCCAGCACCACCCTCGGAGGGGCAGATACGCAGTATTTT | CASTTLGGADTQYF
- | TRBJ1-1 | - | 17 | TRBV5-1 | TGCGCCAGCAGCTTGGATCCGTCTGGGCAGGGAAACACTGAAGCTTTCTTT | CASSLDPSGQGNTEAFF
- | TRBJ2-3 | - | 15 | TRBV29-1 | TGCAGCGTTGAGGGAGCCAGTGGGGGCACAGATACGCAGTATTTT | CSVEGASGGTDTQYF
TRBD1 | TRBJ1-2 | - | 16 | TRBV7-2 | TGTGCCAGCAGCTTAGGACAGGGATTGGGTAACTATGGCTACACCTTC | CASSLGQGLGNYGYTF